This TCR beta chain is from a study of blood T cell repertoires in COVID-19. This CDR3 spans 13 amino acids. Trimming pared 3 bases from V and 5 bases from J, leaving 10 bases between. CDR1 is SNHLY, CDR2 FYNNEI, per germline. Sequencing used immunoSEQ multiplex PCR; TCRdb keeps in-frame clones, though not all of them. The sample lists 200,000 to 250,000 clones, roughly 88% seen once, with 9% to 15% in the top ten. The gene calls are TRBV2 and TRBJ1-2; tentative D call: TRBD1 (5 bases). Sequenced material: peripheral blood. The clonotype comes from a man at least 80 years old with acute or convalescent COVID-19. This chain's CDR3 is CASSDPTEYGYTF. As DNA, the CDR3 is TGTGCCAGCAGTGACCCGACAGAGTATGGCTACACCTTC.